The 23 T cell receptor beta chains below were found in one sample sequenced in a study of T cell repertoires in cytomegalovirus infection. No antigen has been assigned to these receptors. TCRdb reprocessed the reads with MiXCR, giving one entry per CDR3 protein. The table records under 300,000 distinct CDR3 sequences, around 20% of them present only once. The starting material was cultured PBMCs, obtained from culture after CMV antigen stimulation. The receptors were sampled from a human donor in good health (CMV status not recorded). Some clones in this sample may be carry-over from other donors' samples.

In its sample, this clonotype was seen many times. V is TRBV7-2 and J is TRBJ1-1; D may be TRBD1 (5 bases). V gave up 3 bases and J gave up 1 base, with 15 bases separating them. The CDR3 consists of 16 residues. The germline CDR1 and CDR2 sequences are SGHTA and FQGNSA. The CDR3 bases are TGTGCCAGCAGCTTTATGGCAGGGAACCAGAACACTGAAGCTTTCTTT. Its protein is CASSFMAGNQNTEAFF.

V usage is TRBV2 and J usage is TRBJ1-2, with TRBD1 matching over 10 bases. Losses at the gene ends were 3 bases for V and 6 bases for J; bases not matched to a gene: 10. CDR3 size: 16 residues. The germline CDR1 and CDR2 sequences are SNHLY and FYNNEI. The CDR3, as DNA: TGTGCCAGCAGTGATACCGGGACAGGGGTCCTAAATGGCTACACCTTC. It yields the protein CASSDTGTGVLNGYTF.

The chain employs TRBV24-1 and TRBJ1-1; D not resolved. CDR3 length: 12 residues. V lost 4 bases and J 11 bases, leaving 13 bases between the germline ends. CDR1 is KGHDR and CDR2 is SFDVKD in the germline V gene. CDR3 bases: TGTGCCACCAGTGACCAAACAAAAGCGGCTTTCTTT. It specifies CATSDQTKAAFF.

The chain carries TRBV4-1 and TRBJ2-7, with no clear D. This CDR3 contains 15 residues. V lost 0 bases and J 2 bases, leaving 11 bases between the germline ends. CDR1 is MGHRA and CDR2 is YSYEKL in the germline V gene. DNA for the CDR3: TGCGCCAGCAGCCAAGATATCCAGGTTCCCTACGAGCAGTACTTC. It is translated as CASSQDIQVPYEQYF.

V usage is TRBV30 and J usage is TRBJ1-2; tentative D call: TRBD1 (5 bases). V was shortened by 2 bases and J by 2 bases, with 12 bases between the two germline ends. Germline V gene sequence: CDR1 GTSNPN, CDR2 SVGIG (reference sequence). The length of the CDR3 is 14 residues. CDR3 in amino acids: CAWSFPGGNYGYTF. The CDR3 nucleotides are TGTGCCTGGAGTTTCCCTGGGGGAAACTATGGCTACACCTTC. The full variable domain, completed using reference TRBV30 and TRBJ1-2, is SQTIHQWPATLVQPVGSPLSLECTVEGTSNPNLYWYRQAAGRGLQLLFYSVGIGQISSEVPQNLSASRPQDRQFILSSKKLLLSDSGFYLCAWSFPGGNYGYTFGSGTRLTVV.

The chain uses TRBV20-1 and TRBJ2-1; 7 nucleotides align to TRBD1. The V gene end was trimmed by 0 bases and the J gene end by 6 bases; junction bases not matched to a gene: 11. Germline loops: CDR1 DFQATT, CDR2 SNEGSKA (reference sequence). The CDR3 contains 16 residues. CDR3 sequence reads: CSARDPVVGTVNEQFF. DNA of the CDR3: TGCAGTGCTAGAGATCCAGTAGTCGGGACAGTCAATGAGCAGTTCTTC.

The J gene is TRBJ1-3, the V gene TRBV20-1, with 7 bases aligning to TRBD1. CDR3 length equals 14 residues. V trimming: 1 base; J trimming: 2 bases; junction bases outside the gene matches: 2. Germline CDR1 is DFQATT and CDR2 is SNEGSKA (reference sequence). CDR3 nucleotide sequence: TGCAGTGCTAGAGCGAGGGGGCCTGGAAACACCATATATTTT. This encodes CSARARGPGNTIYF.

This clonotype has just a few counts. The chain links TRBV4-3 to TRBJ2-1; 12 nucleotides line up with TRBD2. CDR1 is LGHNA, CDR2 YSLEER, per germline. The trim removed 1 base at V and 1 base at J, leaving 8 bases unmatched. This CDR3 is built from 19 residues. The CDR3 protein is CASSQALLAGGFSYNEQFF. The CDR3 DNA sequence: TGCGCCAGCAGCCAAGCCCTGCTAGCGGGAGGGTTTTCCTACAATGAGCAGTTCTTC.

This clonotype was detected many times. The rearrangement links TRBV5-1 to TRBJ1-2; D is undetermined. The CDR3 loop spans 14 amino acids. Germline V gives CDR1 SGHRS, CDR2 YFSETQ. V gave up 0 bases and J gave up 2 bases, with 8 bases separating them. CDR3 loop: CASSLVSENYGYTF. CDR3 bases: TGCGCCAGCAGCTTGGTCTCAGAGAACTATGGCTACACCTTC. The full variable domain, with the rest looked up from reference TRBV5-1 and TRBJ1-2, is KAGVTQTPRYLIKTRGQQVTLSCSPISGHRSVSWYQQTPGQGLQFLFEYFSETQRNKGNFPGRFSGRQFSNSRSEMNVSTLELGDSALYLCASSLVSENYGYTFGSGTRLTVV.

The chain carries TRBV10-3 and TRBJ2-5; D is ambiguous. V was trimmed by 0 bases and J by 1 base, leaving 6 bases between them. Germline values: CDR1 ENHRY, CDR2 SYGVKD. The CDR3 totals 14 residues. The CDR3 region is CAISESGSQETQYF. The CDR3 DNA follows: TGTGCCATCAGTGAGTCGGGCAGCCAAGAGACCCAGTACTTC.

This clonotype was detected ten times or more. CDR3: CASSLGTSADTQYF. The DNA for the CDR3 is TGTGCCAGCAGCTTAGGCACTAGCGCAGATACGCAGTATTTT. The V gene is TRBV7-2, the J gene TRBJ2-3; TRBD2 agrees at 7 bases. V lost 1 base and J lost 4; bases outside the gene matches: 2. The CDR3 totals 14 residues. Per the germline V gene, CDR1 is SGHTA and CDR2 is FQGNSA.

This clonotype was observed a handful of times. This rearrangement joins TRBV19 to TRBJ1-5; a possible D gene is TRBD1 (5 bases). V was trimmed by 6 bases and J by 5 bases, leaving 17 bases between them. The germline V gene encodes CDR1 LNHDA and CDR2 SQIVND (reference sequence). The CDR3 sequence is 15 residues long. CDR3: CASRSTFGGDQPQHF. CDR3 DNA: TGTGCCAGTAGGTCTACCTTCGGAGGGGATCAGCCCCAGCATTTT.

The rearrangement joins TRBV4-1 to TRBJ1-2, with 7 bases identical to TRBD1. Germline values: CDR1 MGHRA, CDR2 YSYEKL. This CDR3 is built from 15 residues. V was clipped by 3 bases and J by 8 bases; unmatched bases: 12. The CDR3 is CASSHSIGGAEGYTF. In DNA form, the CDR3 reads TGCGCCAGCAGCCACTCAATAGGGGGCGCGGAGGGCTACACCTTC.

The chain is built from TRBV15 and TRBJ2-5; D ambiguous. The CDR3 length is 15 residues. V lost 1 base and J lost 7, with 16 bases in between. Germline V CDR1 and CDR2: LNHNV, YYDKDF (reference sequence). For the CDR3, the DNA is TGTGCCACCAGCAGAGGCCCCGACCTGTGGGTGACCCAGTACTTC. Protein: CATSRGPDLWVTQYF. The complete variable domain, with remaining parts taken from reference TRBV15 and TRBJ2-5, reads DAMVIQNPRYQVTQFGKPVTLSCSQTLNHNVMYWYQQKSSQAPKLLFHYYDKDFNNEADTPDNFQSRRPNTSFCFLDIRSPGLGDTAMYLCATSRGPDLWVTQYFGPGTRLLVL.

This clonotype was detected ten times or more. The chain combines TRBV6-5 with TRBJ1-2; D not certain. V lost 0 bases and J 6 bases, leaving 17 bases between the germline ends. Germline assignment: CDR1 MNHEY and CDR2 SVGAGI. The CDR3 sequence is 16 residues long. This CDR3 is CASSYSHGAVLDGYTF. The CDR3, as DNA: TGTGCCAGCAGTTACTCGCATGGTGCAGTTTTAGATGGCTACACCTTC.

This clonotype was picked up many times. V is TRBV7-2 and J is TRBJ2-4; the match to TRBD2 covers 7 bases. The CDR3 runs to 17 residues. Per germline, CDR1 SGHTA and CDR2 FQGNSA. Trimming removed 1 base from V and 3 bases from J; junction bases left unmatched: 9. The CDR3 sequence is CASSLGMGAGLKNIQYF. CDR3 nucleotide sequence: TGTGCCAGCAGCTTAGGCATGGGAGCGGGACTCAAAAACATTCAGTACTTC. Combining the CDR3 with reference TRBV7-2 and TRBJ2-4 gives the whole variable domain GAGVSQSPSNKVTEKGKDVELRCDPISGHTALYWYRQSLGQGLEFLIYFQGNSAPDKSGLPSDRFSAERTGGSVSTLTIQRTQQEDSAVYLCASSLGMGAGLKNIQYFGAGTRLSVL.

V is TRBV7-8 and J is TRBJ1-1; D gene uncertain. Per the germline V gene, CDR1 is SGHVS and CDR2 is FQNEAQ. CDR3 length: 15 amino acids. V was cut by 1 base and J by 0 bases, with 9 bases left in between. The CDR3: CASSLGGVMNTEAFF. Here the CDR3 DNA reads TGTGCCAGCAGCTTAGGCGGAGTGATGAACACTGAAGCTTTCTTT.

This clonotype was seen many times. This rearrangement joins TRBV7-2 to TRBJ1-5; perhaps TRBD1 as D (6 bases). The germline V gene has CDR1 SGHTA and CDR2 FQGNSA. The ends were cut back, 5 bases at V and 3 bases at J, with 14 bases in the middle. The CDR3 is made up of 15 amino acids. CDR3 nucleotides: TGTGCCAGCAGCCAGAGGCAGGGGTACAATCAGCCCCAGCATTTT. This sequence encodes CASSQRQGYNQPQHF.

This clonotype was picked up one time. This chain joins TRBV18 and TRBJ2-1; possibly TRBD2 for D (6 bases). Trimming left V 0 bases short and J 1 base short, with 10 bases between. Germline CDR1 is KGHSH and CDR2 is LQKENI. CDR3 size: 16 residues. CDR3 DNA: TGTGCCAGCTCACCACCGGTCGGGAGTTCCTACAATGAGCAGTTCTTC. Its translation: CASSPPVGSSYNEQFF.

This chain links TRBV15 with TRBJ1-2; 8 bases map to TRBD1. The germline V gene encodes CDR1 LNHNV and CDR2 YYDKDF (reference sequence). V trimming: 4 bases; J trimming: 4 bases; junction bases outside the gene matches: 8. The CDR3 length is 15 residues. The CDR3 DNA is TGTGCCACCAGCATAGGACAGGGATGGAGCTATGGCTACACCTTC. Its translation: CATSIGQGWSYGYTF.

The J gene is TRBJ2-1, the V gene TRBV15, with 10 bases lining up with TRBD2. The germline gives CDR1 LNHNV, CDR2 YYDKDF (reference sequence). V lost 3 bases, J lost 5 bases, and 16 bases stayed unmatched. CDR3 size: 19 residues. DNA for the CDR3: TGTGCCACCAGCAGCCCCCTAAGTTGGCTAGCGGGAGTGCACAATGAGCAGTTCTTC. Residues: CATSSPLSWLAGVHNEQFF.

This rearrangement joins TRBV7-6 to TRBJ2-1; 7 bases are a match to TRBD2. With 1 base clipped from V and 0 bases from J, the junction kept 3 bases outside the gene matches. Germline lookup yields CDR1 SGHVS and CDR2 FNYEAQ. This CDR3 is built from 16 residues. This chain's CDR3 is CASSLVERGSYNEQFF. CDR3 DNA: TGTGCCAGCAGCTTAGTAGAGCGGGGCTCCTACAATGAGCAGTTCTTC.

This clonotype was recorded many times. This chain joins TRBV7-2 and TRBJ2-3; D unresolved. The germline gives CDR1 SGHTA, CDR2 FQGNSA. V was clipped by 2 bases and J by 5 bases, with 5 bases between them. CDR3 size: 12 residues. The CDR3 sequence is CASSLRRDTQYF. As DNA, the CDR3 is TGTGCCAGCAGCTTAAGGAGAGATACGCAGTATTTT.